This TCR beta chain was sequenced in a study of OX40 agonist ivuxolimab in advanced cancers. Produced via immunoSEQ multiplex PCR; TCRdb's table is partial and in-frame only. The repertoire holds approximately 90,000 clones, with 70% to 90% as singletons. This CDR3 region has 15 residues. J gave up 1 base and V 6 bases, and 5 bases lay outside the gene matches. CDR1 MNHEY and CDR2 SVGAGI come from the germline V gene. The chain couples TRBV6-5 to TRBJ1-5, with 8 nucleotides matching TRBD1. The input for sequencing was CD4+ or CD8+ T cells sorted from blood, taken in a trial of the OX40 agonist ivuxolimab. The clonotype was recovered from an adult with an advanced solid tumor such as melanoma, head and neck, liver or kidney cancer. CDR3 residues: CASRTTGESNQPQHF. As DNA, the CDR3 is TGTGCCAGCAGGACGACAGGGGAAAGCAATCAGCCCCAGCATTTT.